This TCR beta chain originates from a study of cytomegalovirus exposure and HLA in healthy donors (dated by TCRdb to about 2017). About the study as a whole: An earlier analysis of 587 of the donors reported 276 Gb of sequence data and around 100 million unique TCR beta sequences obtained from roughly 180 million T cells. Of the roughly 400 genotyped donors, 81% were placed in the genetic ancestry cluster associated with self-reported Caucasian donors. The number of typed donors differed by locus: about 620-630 for A, B, C, DRB1 and DQB1; about 520 for DQA1; approximately 600 for DPA1; and 450 to 480 for DPB1. Donor age, sex, ethnicity and CMV serostatus were compiled together with the repertoire data. In addition to the first cohort of approximately 670 subjects, a separate validation cohort of around 110 different subjects was used. To study patterns of TCR occurrence, a later analysis re-analyzed previously published TCR beta repertoires from more than 550 donors and added high-resolution HLA genotyping. A few DR-DQ haplotypes were treated as single units for association and clustering because of strong linkage in the cohort. To decide whether each TCR beta V gene segment behaved as functional or pseudogenic, an earlier analysis of some 580 of the donors relied on high-throughput TCR beta sequencing. Both class I and class II loci were covered by HLA typing, at four-digit resolution. The study was designed to test whether signatures of past pathogen exposure could be identified by cataloging public T cell receptors. About 280 gigabases of sequencing data and roughly 81 million unique TCR sequences made up an early release that covered several hundred HLA-typed donors. The later analysis used no new phenotypic data to find candidate immune exposures, relying instead on TCR beta sequences and their occurrence across donors. All discovery cohort repertoires had been generated on a single sequencing platform. To predict cytomegalovirus infection status, the study combined high-throughput TCR immunosequencing, statistical association of individual TCRs with disease status, and machine learning. The study used immunosequencing to profile the T cell repertoires of 600 to 850 subjects and linked those repertoires to cytomegalovirus serostatus. On average, roughly 250,000 unique TCR beta nucleotide sequences were sequenced per donor among a few hundred genotyped donors of the cohort, with roughly 19% of those sequences being non-productive. A later genetic analysis used genome-wide SNP genotypes for about three fifths of the roughly 700 donors, treating that subset as a discovery cohort.

The library was built by means of the immunoSEQ multiplex PCR assay. For the multiplex PCR, a mixture combining 60 forward primers for TCR Vbeta segments and 13 reverse primers for TCR Jbeta segments was used. Amplification of the CDR3 region of rearranged TCR beta genes was performed with a multiplex PCR assay on genomic DNA. Amplified TCR beta libraries were sequenced as 87-base-pair reads on the Illumina HiSeq System. In the authors' own workflow: A later analysis tallied around 80 million unique TCR beta chains across the 666 repertoires, and around 12 million of those chains were shared by two or more donors. To remove PCR and sequencing errors, raw reads were error-corrected and collapsed into unique sequences using a nearest-neighbor algorithm that merged closely related sequences. To assign V, D and J gene segments, CDR3 sequences were aligned to IMGT reference sequences. Each retained sequence needed at least a six-nucleotide match to both a V gene segment and a J gene segment. A rearrangement was called productive if the CDR3 had no stop codons and remained in frame with V and J, and every other rearrangement was called non-productive. Following IMGT convention, CDR3 was defined as the stretch from the second conserved V-encoded cysteine to the conserved J-encoded phenylalanine. The earlier analysis of more than 450 of the donors excluded sequences that lacked an unambiguous match to a single V gene segment. An earlier analysis of almost 600 of the donors classified V segments as functional when productive rearrangements were above 56.7% and as segregating when the standard deviation between donors was above 5%. A statistical classification framework was built for diagnosing cytomegalovirus status from the catalog of TCR beta chain sequences. V and J gene assignment, in a later analysis, came from comparing TCR nucleotide sequences with IMGT/GENE-DB human TR gene sequences. The TCRdist pipeline was used in a later analysis to assign CDR3 sequences and most-parsimonious VDJ recombination scenarios. In a later analysis, each TCR beta chain was defined by its CDR3 amino acid sequence together with its V-gene family, and reads lacking a unique V-gene family were excluded. To address suspected cross-contamination and a sequencing artifact, a later analysis removed 592 highly shared, low-generation-probability nucleotide sequences. A later analysis calculated a clonal expansion index for each public chain from normalized within-repertoire ranks of inferred template counts. In a later analysis, generation probabilities were computed with a VDJ recombination model fitted to out-of-frame rearrangements, and the resulting probabilities were checked against IGoR. In a later analysis, TCR-TCR, TCR-HLA and TCR-CMV co-occurrence was scored with hypergeometric tests, and a repertoire-size bias correction was applied to TCR pairs. A later analysis estimated false discovery rates by permuting HLA or CMV assignments 20 times. In a later analysis, co-occurring TCRs were grouped using DBSCAN, and TCRdist sequence similarity was added for clustering within HLA-allele-positive subsets. Repertoires with fewer than 30,000 or more than 120,000 public chains, plus five repertoires with anomalous nucleotide sharing, were excluded from co-occurrence clustering. This immuneACCESS table, as held by TCRdb, lists in-frame sequences with V and J called but not all clones. Of the missing ones, under half trace to an unresolved V gene in checked studies; the others have no known cause. That table gives V, J and clone size, and the DNA gave D and trimming. Present in this sample are roughly 200,000 clones, 79% of which were seen just once. The ten largest account for 0.69% of the sample.

Notes on this clone: No cognate antigen has been identified for it. Base-call qualities are not available, and no considerably larger clone is one nucleotide away.

The CDR3 spans 19 residues, from the cysteine through the phenylalanine. Only the CDR3 DNA is retained, 57 bases long and in frame from the first base. Relative to germline, V is missing 0 bases and J is missing 1 base, with 12 bases of the junction outside any gene match. CDR1 and CDR2 (SGHKS, YYEKEE) derive from the germline V gene (reference sequence). The cohort consisted of 600 to 750 healthy bone marrow donors. At the time of sampling, all cohort members were nominally healthy, though unrecorded immune exposures were likely present. The donor was CMV seronegative and belonged to the group of several hundred seronegative cohort members. A peripheral blood sample was provided by each donor, and peripheral blood mononuclear cells were used for TCR beta sequencing. The Qiagen DNeasy Blood Extraction Kit was used to extract genomic DNA from the blood cell samples. Results the study describes overall, beyond this receptor: Assigning TCR associations to individual alleles was difficult when HLA alleles, especially DR and DQ, strongly co-occurred. In both the original and validation cohorts, the classifier was reported to diagnose cytomegalovirus status with high specificity and sensitivity. In vitro tests confirmed that three of the cytomegalovirus-associated TCR beta chains recognize cytomegalovirus antigens. The sequencing pipeline was judged likely to have produced a cluster of highly shared sequence variants as a technical artifact. In an earlier analysis of about 550 of the donors, most TCR beta V segments were observed in productive rearrangements about 90% or about 30% of the time, broadly matching IMGT annotations. In a later analysis, HLA-associated TCR beta chains were found to be more clonally expanded and to have lower generation probabilities than equally common non-associated chains. In the study, about 150 TCR beta chains were listed as associated with cytomegalovirus. The earlier analysis of about 600 of the donors excluded over 15 rarely observed V segments, including chromosome 9 orphons, because counts were too low. Linkage disequilibrium might explain the correlated functional status among segregating V segments, but an unknown experimental factor could not be excluded. In a later analysis, 15,000 to 20,000 TCR beta sequences were associated with specific HLA alleles at a false discovery rate of 0.05. Some IMGT-functional V segments, including TRBV6-2 and TRBV6-3, could not be distinguished by the 87-base-pair reads and were therefore excluded. A later analysis found that most CMV-associated TCR beta chains appeared HLA-restricted, with HLA associations seemingly driven largely by CMV exposure. Across donors, most TCR sequences were observed very rarely, whereas some public TCRs were present in many individuals. A later genetic analysis associated a missense DCLRE1C variant with V-gene and J-gene trimming of TCR beta chains, and an independent cohort replicated the association. For the cohort, immune exposure information was limited to CMV serostatus. It was suggested by the authors that the approach could potentially be generalized to other disease states and immunological phenotypes. A further reported finding was that TCR beta sequences accurately predicted the HLA-A and HLA-B alleles for most subjects in the first cohort. In a later analysis, TCR association rates were found to vary across HLA loci, with the most associated TCRs seen for DRB1 alleles and the fewest for HLA-C alleles. A later analysis reported that several top co-occurrence clusters appeared linked to parvovirus B19, influenza, CMV and Epstein-Barr virus. HLA typing was unavailable for some donors at each locus, so association tests used only the typed subset. Roughly uniform sequencing depth across donors was assumed in presence/absence analyses, although this assumption may not hold. Compared with the approximately 710-donor mean, donors in an Asian-associated ancestry cluster had fewer N-insertions in productive TCRs, according to a later genetic analysis. This cohort had only TCR beta chains sequenced, and the lack of alpha or paired-chain data limited which features could be detected.

The rearranged segments are TRBV5-5 and TRBJ2-1, and TRBD2 matches 8 of the central bases. Sequencing was carried out using PBMCs. This receptor was taken from a woman aged 35 to 49 in good health and CMV-seronegative. At the DNA level, the sequence is TGTGCCAGCAGCTTGGTCAGGTCGGGAGGGCCTTGGTCCTACAATGAGCAGTTCTTC. The encoded protein is CASSLVRSGGPWSYNEQFF.